A single sample is the source of the 24 T cell receptor beta chains below, sequenced in a study of T-cell reconstitution after alpha-beta-depleted transplantation in children. Molecular barcoding with unique molecular identifiers was used for the TCRbeta library. A single record per CDR3 protein comes from TCRdb applying MiXCR to the PCR reads. Counted here are a few hundred thousand distinct CDR3 sequences, approximately 13% occurring once; the ten biggest clones make up over 2%. The sample here was PBMCs, mostly from graft donor cells, taken 360 days after TCRalphabeta/CD19-depleted stem cell transplant. The receptor source for this set is a male patient under 18 who had a stem cell transplant for acute myeloid leukemia, so the T cells may come from the graft donor.

This clonotype was counted only a few times. The rearrangement links TRBV7-2 to TRBJ2-1, with 12 nucleotides matching TRBD2. V trimming: 3 bases; J trimming: 8 bases; junction bases outside the gene matches: 5. This CDR3 has 15 amino acids. Germline CDR1 is SGHTA and CDR2 is FQGNSA. The CDR3, as DNA: TGTGCCAGCAGCTTCGAGGGACTAGCGGGCGATGAGCAGTTCTTC. Amino acid sequence: CASSFEGLAGDEQFF.

The CDR3 here is CASGQVLWDYGYTF. Here the CDR3 DNA reads TGTGCCAGCGGACAGGTCTTATGGGACTATGGCTACACCTTC. The chain has TRBV6-1 and TRBJ1-2, with TRBD1 matching over 7 bases. Trimming removed 8 bases from V and 3 bases from J; junction bases left unmatched: 9. The CDR3 has 14 residues. Germline values: CDR1 MNHNS, CDR2 SASEGT.

The rearrangement uses TRBV29-1 and TRBJ2-3; a possible D gene is TRBD2 (6 bases). V was cut by 8 bases and J by 4 bases, with 19 bases left in between. The CDR3 has 14 residues. Per germline, CDR1 SQVTM and CDR2 ANQGSEA. CDR3 bases: TGCAGCTTCAAGGGTGGGGACTTAGCAGATACGCAGTATTTT. It translates to CSFKGGDLADTQYF.

This sequence joins TRBV29-1 and TRBJ1-2; weak D call: TRBD1 (5 bases). The CDR3 totals 13 residues. V lost 8 bases, J lost 2 bases, and 15 bases lay in between. Germline V gene lookup returns CDR1 SQVTM and CDR2 ANQGSEA. The CDR3 loop is CSTETDYNYGYTF. CDR3 nucleotide sequence: TGCAGCACGGAGACAGATTACAACTATGGCTACACCTTC.

There are a few counts of this clonotype. The chain couples TRBV4-3 to TRBJ2-7; D is ambiguous. Trimming left V 5 bases short and J 2 bases short, with 10 bases between. There are 13 residues in the CDR3. Germline V lookup: CDR1 LGHNA, CDR2 YSLEER. The CDR3 nucleotides read TGCGCCAGCAGCAAGGACCATCCCTACGAGCAGTACTTC. Translating gives CASSKDHPYEQYF.

This clonotype was recorded at least ten times. This chain links TRBV20-1 with TRBJ2-5; 8 nucleotides match TRBD1. Germline CDR1 reads DFQATT; CDR2 reads SNEGSKA (reference sequence). CDR3 size: 14 residues. The trim removed 3 bases at V and 4 bases at J, leaving 7 bases unmatched. The CDR3 region has the DNA TGCAGTGCTAGCATTCACGGGACAGGAGAGACCCAGTACTTC. Residues: CSASIHGTGETQYF.

This clonotype came up a few times. The V call is TRBV15, the J call TRBJ2-7, with TRBD2 matching over 12 bases. The CDR3 spans 18 residues. V lost 0 bases to trimming and J lost 0 bases; unmatched junction nucleotides: 6. The germline gives CDR1 LNHNV, CDR2 YYDKDF (reference sequence). CDR3 loop: CATSRELAGGPTSYEQYF. CDR3 DNA: TGTGCCACCAGCAGAGAACTAGCGGGAGGCCCCACCTCCTACGAGCAGTACTTC. The full variable domain, with the rest looked up from reference TRBV15 and TRBJ2-7, is DAMVIQNPRYQVTQFGKPVTLSCSQTLNHNVMYWYQQKSSQAPKLLFHYYDKDFNNEADTPDNFQSRRPNTSFCFLDIRSPGLGDTAMYLCATSRELAGGPTSYEQYFGPGTRLTVT.

On this clonotype: A clone one base away is much larger, so this may be a read error. The chain employs TRBV12-3 or TRBV12-4 and TRBJ2-1; D possibly corresponds to TRBD1 (6 bases). V lost 5 bases, J lost 3 bases, and 11 bases lay in between. The CDR3 sequence is 14 residues long. The CDR3 loop reads CASSPGVLYNEQFF. In nucleotides, the CDR3 is TGTGCCAGCAGTCCAGGGGTACTCTACAATGAGCAGTTCTTC.

This clonotype was seen only a few times. This sequence joins TRBV5-1 and TRBJ1-1; 7 positions agree with TRBD1. Germline CDR1 and CDR2: SGHRS and YFSETQ. There are 15 residues in the CDR3. Trimming removed 1 base from V and 3 bases from J; junction bases left unmatched: 6. The CDR3 protein is CASSLYLDRDTEAFF. The CDR3 nucleotides read TGCGCCAGCAGCTTGTACCTCGACAGGGACACTGAAGCTTTCTTT.

This clonotype turned up a few times. The chain couples TRBV10-3 to TRBJ2-3, with D possibly being TRBD2 (6 bases). Germline V gives CDR1 ENHRY, CDR2 SYGVKD. Deletions cut 3 bases from V and 2 bases from J, with 12 bases between. The CDR3 consists of 15 residues. CDR3 protein: CAISDISGNTDTQYF. The CDR3 DNA reads TGTGCCATCAGTGATATTAGCGGCAACACAGATACGCAGTATTTT.

This clonotype was seen only a few times. J is TRBJ2-6 and V is TRBV29-1; the D is unclear. From germline, CDR1 is SQVTM and CDR2 ANQGSEA. Trimming pared 3 bases from V and 2 bases from J, leaving 11 bases between. This CDR3 spans 15 amino acids. This CDR3 is CSVDPTATGANVLTF. CDR3 DNA: TGCAGCGTTGATCCGACCGCTACTGGGGCCAACGTCCTGACTTTC. Full variable domain (remainder filled in from reference TRBV29-1 and TRBJ2-6): SAVISQKPSRDICQRGTSLTIQCQVDSQVTMMFWYRQQPGQSLTLIATANQGSEATYESGFVIDKFPISRPNLTFSTLTVSNMSPEDSSIYLCSVDPTATGANVLTFGAGSRLTVL.

The CDR3 DNA reads as TGCAGTGCTATCATGATTGCGGGGTCCACAGATACGCAGTATTTT. Its protein is CSAIMIAGSTDTQYF. This chain links TRBV20-1 with TRBJ2-3; tentative D call: TRBD2 (6 bases). The CDR3 runs to 15 residues. Germline-derived CDR1 and CDR2 are DFQATT and SNEGSKA (reference sequence). The V and J ends lost 4 bases and 2 bases respectively, with 16 bases between them.

This clonotype was observed a few times. The chain joins TRBV29-1 to TRBJ2-1; 9 bases match TRBD2. CDR3 length: 16 residues. Germline CDR1 and CDR2: SQVTM and ANQGSEA. Trimming took 4 bases from V and 8 from J; bases not matched to a gene: 15. The chain's CDR3 is CSVAGSGRKPLYEQFF. The CDR3 bases are TGCAGCGTTGCGGGAAGCGGGAGGAAACCTTTGTATGAGCAGTTCTTC.

This clonotype appeared many times. The CDR3 reads CASSTSGLEKLFF. CDR3 DNA: TGTGCCAGCAGTACCTCGGGACTCGAAAAACTGTTTTTT. The chain has TRBV28 and TRBJ1-4, with D possibly matching TRBD1 (5 bases). Germline loops: CDR1 MDHEN, CDR2 SYDVKM. The CDR3 length is 13 residues. V was cut by 5 bases and J by 8 bases, with 12 bases left in between.

This clonotype was picked up many times. This sequence joins TRBV24-1 and TRBJ2-1; tentative D call: TRBD2 (6 bases). This CDR3 region has 14 residues. Germline V gene lookup returns CDR1 KGHDR and CDR2 SFDVKD. The V gene lost 4 bases and the J gene lost 8 bases, with 14 bases spanning the gap. The CDR3 sequence is CATSDTTRWHEQFF. The CDR3 DNA reads TGTGCCACCAGTGACACGACTAGATGGCATGAGCAGTTCTTC.

Concerning this clonotype itself: With a much larger clone just one base away, this may be a read error. The rearrangement links TRBV20-1 to TRBJ2-5; D remains unclear. The CDR3 sequence is 14 residues long. The germline gives CDR1 DFQATT, CDR2 SNEGSKA (reference sequence). V was trimmed by 7 bases and J by 2 bases, leaving 17 bases between them. CDR3 protein: CSGPGAPSQETQYF. The CDR3 nucleotides are TGCAGTGGTCCAGGAGCACCTTCACAAGAGACCCAGTACTTC.

This clonotype was seen only a few times. The chain joins TRBV6-1 to TRBJ2-1, with D possibly called TRBD1 or TRBD2 (6 bases each). Trimming took off 6 bases at V and 6 bases at J, with 24 bases between the two ends. Looked up from germline, CDR1 is MNHNS and CDR2 is SASEGT. The CDR3 contains 17 residues. The CDR3 is CASSHGVGGAGLNEQFF. Here the CDR3 DNA reads TGTGCCAGCAGCCACGGGGTGGGGGGCGCGGGACTCAATGAGCAGTTCTTC.

The V gene is TRBV7-2, the J gene TRBJ1-5; a possible D gene is TRBD1 (5 bases). Per germline, CDR1 SGHTA and CDR2 FQGNSA. This CDR3 contains 14 residues. V gave up 4 bases and J gave up 7 bases, with 14 bases separating them. The CDR3 bases are TGTGCCAGCAGCTCCCCTCAGGGTGGCCAGCCCCAGCATTTT. It specifies CASSSPQGGQPQHF.

This clonotype was seen a few times. The CDR3 bases are TGCGCCAGCAGCTGGACTAGCGTGTTGTTTGAGCAGTTCTTC. Translated, it gives CASSWTSVLFEQFF. The gene calls are TRBV5-1 and TRBJ2-1; TRBD2 matches 9 bases. The CDR3 is 14 amino acids. Germline CDR1 and CDR2: SGHRS and YFSETQ. With 3 bases clipped from V and 9 bases from J, the junction kept 7 bases outside the gene matches.

This clonotype was seen many times. V gene TRBV7-8 combines with J gene TRBJ2-5; TRBD2 matches 13 bases. After removal of 4 bases from V and 4 bases from J, the junction contained 6 bases not matched to a gene. CDR1 and CDR2 from the germline V gene are SGHVS and FQNEAQ. This CDR3 has 16 amino acids. For the CDR3, the DNA is TGTGCCAGCAGCTCCGGACTAGCGGGAGTTGGAGAGACCCAGTACTTC. Protein product: CASSSGLAGVGETQYF.

The chain couples TRBV4-3 to TRBJ2-5; D remains ambiguous. The V gene's germline CDR1 is LGHNA and CDR2 YSLEER. V was cut by 2 bases and J by 5 bases, with 9 bases left in between. CDR3 size: 13 residues. In DNA form, the CDR3 reads TGCGCCAGCAGCCAACTGGGGTACGAGACCCAGTACTTC. It is translated as CASSQLGYETQYF.

V and J are TRBV4-2 and TRBJ2-3, with 16 positions matching TRBD2. Germline assignment: CDR1 LGHNA and CDR2 YNFKEQ. Trimming cost V 4 bases and J 1 base; bases outside gene matches: 8. This CDR3 contains 19 residues. The DNA for the CDR3 is TGTGCCAGCAGCCTTGACGGGACTAGCGGGAGGGCCGGCACAGATACGCAGTATTTT. Protein product: CASSLDGTSGRAGTDTQYF.

The chain links TRBV5-1 to TRBJ1-4; D not certain. Germline V lookup: CDR1 SGHRS, CDR2 YFSETQ. The CDR3 totals 15 residues. V shed 0 bases and J shed 3 bases, with 9 bases lying between them. In DNA, the CDR3 is TGCGCCAGCAGCTTGGCGAGGGCGGCTAATGAAAAACTGTTTTTT. It specifies CASSLARAANEKLFF.

This sequence joins TRBV5-1 and TRBJ1-5, with 7 bases fitting TRBD1. Trimming at V came to 4 bases and at J to 3 bases, leaving 7 bases not matched to a gene. The CDR3 sequence is 15 residues long. Germline CDR1 SGHRS, CDR2 YFSETQ. CDR3 bases: TGCGCCAGCAGCCCTGGGGGACAGCCCAATCAGCCCCAGCATTTT. This encodes CASSPGGQPNQPQHF. Looking up the rest from reference TRBV5-1 and TRBJ1-5 gives the full variable domain: KAGVTQTPRYLIKTRGQQVTLSCSPISGHRSVSWYQQTPGQGLQFLFEYFSETQRNKGNFPGRFSGRQFSNSRSEMNVSTLELGDSALYLCASSPGGQPNQPQHFGDGTRLSIL.